This is a list of T cell receptor beta chains from one sample in a study of T cell changes during pregnancy in multiple sclerosis. TCRdb's copy holds only in-frame clones and misses some; the assay was immunoSEQ multiplex PCR. This sample has just under 50,000 clones, with roughly 95% found just once. The sample here was CD4+ T cells from peripheral blood mononuclear cells, taken in the third trimester of pregnancy. These receptors originate from a female donor with multiple sclerosis, enrolled in a pregnancy study. The CDR3 runs from the conserved cysteine through the conserved F or W. Each record gives: CDR3 protein, CDR3 DNA, clone size, D gene, V gene, J gene. D genes are given only for firm matches. The size of a clone is reported for some rows only, either as once, few or many, or as a class for expanded clones.

CASSSGTANTGELFF	TGTGCCAGCAGTTCCGGGACAGCGAACACCGGGGAGCTGTTTTTT	once	TRBD1	TRBV6-5	TRBJ2-2
CASSRWTGEKLFF	TGTGCCAGCAGCAGATGGACGGGGGAAAAACTGTTTTTT	NA	NA	TRBV5-4	TRBJ1-4
CATSRTGLTGELFF	TGTGCCACCAGTAGGACAGGGCTGACCGGGGAGCTGTTTTTT	NA	TRBD1	TRBV15	TRBJ2-2
CATSNRRVGGTEAFF	TGTGCCACCAGCAATCGTAGGGTGGGAGGCACTGAAGCTTTCTTT	once	NA	TRBV15	TRBJ1-1
CASSLSSRVNEKLFF	TGTGCCAGCAGCTTAAGTTCACGGGTTAATGAAAAACTGTTTTTT	NA	NA	TRBV7-9	TRBJ1-4
CASRGLAGGPEQFF	TGTGCCAGCAGGGGACTAGCGGGAGGACCCGAGCAGTTCTTC	NA	TRBD2	TRBV6-6	TRBJ2-1
CASSQGVGTGRGEAFF	TGCGCCAGCAGCCAAGGTGTGGGGACAGGAAGGGGTGAAGCTTTCTTT	NA	TRBD1	TRBV4-1	TRBJ1-1
CASSLAGAGGSRETQYF	TGTGCCAGCAGCTTAGCGGGGGCGGGGGGTTCCCGAGAGACCCAGTACTTC	once	TRBD2	TRBV11-2	TRBJ2-5
CASSLTPRDWAEAFF	TGTGCCAGTAGTCTCACTCCCAGGGATTGGGCTGAAGCTTTCTTT	NA	NA	TRBV19	TRBJ1-1
CAWSFGQTNTEAFF	TGTGCCTGGAGTTTTGGACAAACGAACACTGAAGCTTTCTTT	NA	NA	TRBV30	TRBJ1-1
CASSRGGLTEAFF	TGTGCCAGCAGCCGGGGAGGCTTGACTGAAGCTTTCTTT	once	NA	TRBV5-4	TRBJ1-1
CASSQEYGTSGTYEQFF	TGCGCCAGCAGCCAAGAGTATGGGACTAGCGGGACGTATGAGCAGTTCTTC	NA	TRBD2	TRBV4-1	TRBJ2-1
CASSLSALEEAFF	TGTGCCAGCAGTTTATCGGCCCTAGAAGAAGCTTTCTTT	once	NA	TRBV28	TRBJ1-1
CASFQGGGNQPQHF	TGTGCCAGCTTCCAGGGCGGAGGCAATCAGCCCCAGCATTTT	NA	NA	TRBV28	TRBJ1-5
CSVELGGTGSYNEQFF	TGCAGCGTTGAACTCGGGGGGACAGGCTCCTACAATGAGCAGTTCTTC	NA	NA	TRBV29-1	TRBJ2-1
CASSYSAGQGNYEQYF	TGTGCCAGCAGTTACTCCGCGGGACAGGGGAATTACGAGCAGTACTTC	once	TRBD1	TRBV6-5	TRBJ2-7
CASSFTGTGTGGRQYF	TGTGCCAGCAGTTTTACCGGGACAGGGACAGGAGGAAGGCAGTACTTC	NA	TRBD1	TRBV27	TRBJ2-7
CASSLGAGNSYGYTF	TGTGCCAGCAGCTTAGGGGCAGGGAACTCCTATGGCTACACCTTC	NA	NA	TRBV11-3	TRBJ1-2
CASSRTGTDHWDTEAFF	TGTGCCAGCTCACGGACAGGGACCGATCACTGGGACACTGAAGCTTTCTTT	NA	TRBD1	TRBV18	TRBJ1-1
CASSLDRGHGETQYF	TGTGCCAGCAGCTTAGACAGGGGGCATGGAGAGACCCAGTACTTC	once	TRBD1	TRBV7-8	TRBJ2-5
CAISETGKDYTIYF	TGTGCCATCAGTGAGACAGGGAAGGACTACACCATATATTTT	few	NA	TRBV10-3	TRBJ1-3
CASSGTGGTHEKLFF	TGTGCCAGCAGTGGAACAGGGGGAACCCATGAAAAACTGTTTTTT	NA	TRBD1	TRBV6-1	TRBJ1-4
CASSYTSGISNEQFF	TGTGCCAGCTCATACACTAGCGGAATATCAAATGAGCAGTTCTTC	NA	TRBD2	TRBV18	TRBJ2-1
CASEGGPYEQYF	TGTGCCAGCGAGGGTGGGCCCTACGAGCAGTACTTC	NA	NA	TRBV11-1	TRBJ2-7
CASSRAGNEQFF	TGTGCCAGCAGCCGGGCGGGTAATGAGCAGTTCTTC	NA	NA	TRBV7-9	TRBJ2-1
CASSQDSGNTEAFF	TGCGCCAGCAGCCAAGATTCAGGGAACACTGAAGCTTTCTTT	NA	NA	TRBV4-1	TRBJ1-1
CASSLYSQSWNTEAFF	TGTGCCAGCAGCTTGTACAGCCAGAGTTGGAACACTGAAGCTTTCTTT	NA	NA	TRBV7-8	TRBJ1-1
CASSSSGGTEAFF	TGCGCCAGCAGCTCCTCGGGGGGAACTGAAGCTTTCTTT	NA	NA	TRBV5-1	TRBJ1-1
CASSLITGTGEGDTQYF	TGTGCCAGCAGCCTTATTACCGGGACAGGGGAAGGAGATACGCAGTATTTT	NA	TRBD1	TRBV9	TRBJ2-3
CASAGRGTYEQYF	TGTGCCAGCGCGGGGAGGGGGACCTACGAGCAGTACTTC	NA	NA	TRBV11-2	TRBJ2-7
CASTLLPGTAWYF	TGTGCCAGCACTTTGCTTCCAGGTACTGCGTGGTACTTC	NA	NA	TRBV2	TRBJ2-7
CASSQVDRRNTEAFF	TGCGCCAGCAGCCAAGTGGACAGGAGGAACACTGAAGCTTTCTTT	NA	TRBD1	TRBV4-1	TRBJ1-1
CASRQLHNQPQHF	TGTGCCAGCCGACAGCTTCATAATCAGCCCCAGCATTTT	NA	NA	TRBV6-1	TRBJ1-5
CASSPNPVSGELFF	TGTGCCAGCTCACCAAATCCGGTTTCTGGGGAGCTGTTTTTT	NA	NA	TRBV18	TRBJ2-2
CASSLREQGKDEQYF	TGTGCCAGCAGCTTAAGAGAACAGGGCAAGGACGAGCAGTACTTC	NA	NA	TRBV13	TRBJ2-7
CSVSRGAGGYEQYF	TGCAGCGTTTCAAGGGGGGCAGGGGGCTACGAGCAGTACTTC	few	NA	TRBV29-1	TRBJ2-7
CASNSGQETQYF	TGTGCCAGTAATAGCGGTCAAGAGACCCAGTACTTC	few	NA	TRBV6-6	TRBJ2-5
CASSTFDKLLNNEQFF	TGTGCCAGCAGCACCTTCGACAAGCTTCTTAACAATGAGCAGTTCTTC	once	NA	TRBV9	TRBJ2-1
CASREQGYNSPLHF	TGTGCCAGCAGGGAGCAGGGATATAATTCACCCCTCCACTTT	NA	NA	TRBV27	TRBJ1-6
CASSPPSGAGWDNEQFF	TGTGCCAGCTCACCACCTAGTGGAGCGGGCTGGGACAATGAGCAGTTCTTC	once	NA	TRBV18	TRBJ2-1
CASIWTGRNSPLHF	TGTGCCAGCATCTGGACAGGGAGAAATTCACCCCTCCACTTT	NA	TRBD1	TRBV6-1	TRBJ1-6
CSVEERGSEKLFF	TGCAGCGTTGAAGAAAGGGGGAGTGAAAAACTGTTTTTT	NA	NA	TRBV29-1	TRBJ1-4